The rows below give T cell receptor beta chains drawn from one sample of a study of blood T cell repertoires in COVID-19. Method: immunoSEQ multiplex PCR; TCRdb's copy keeps in-frame clones and lacks some. The table lists some 73,000 clones, approximately 86% of them singletons, with 6.3% in the top ten. The sample was peripheral blood. These receptors all come from an elderly man with COVID-19, enrolled during active disease. CDR3s include the opening cysteine and the closing phenylalanine or tryptophan. The order of the fields is D gene, V gene, J gene, clone size, CDR3 protein, CDR3 DNA. The D gene is left open where the match is weak. Clone sizes are given selectively: once, few, many, or a class where the clone is expanded.

-	TRBV18	TRBJ2-5	-	CASSPGQEETQYF	TGTGCCAGCTCACCAGGGCAGGAAGAGACCCAGTACTTC
-	TRBV5-1	TRBJ1-1	-	CASSPGMNTEAFF	TGCGCCAGCAGCCCAGGCATGAACACTGAAGCTTTCTTT
TRBD1	TRBV6-6	TRBJ2-7	-	CASSYSGTGGYEQYF	TGTGCCAGCAGTTACTCCGGGACAGGGGGCTACGAGCAGTACTTC
-	TRBV5-1	TRBJ1-1	few	CASSFFPGDTEAFF	TGCGCCAGCAGCTTTTTTCCTGGAGATACTGAAGCTTTCTTT
-	TRBV6-1	TRBJ1-5	once	CASSEAFESDQPQHF	TGTGCCAGCAGTGAAGCATTCGAGAGTGATCAGCCCCAGCATTTT
TRBD1	TRBV5-4	TRBJ2-7	-	CASSPGTGIAYEQYF	TGTGCCAGCAGCCCCGGGACAGGGATCGCCTACGAGCAGTACTTC
-	TRBV9	TRBJ1-6	-	CASSARTGGGYNSPLHF	TGTGCCAGCAGCGCCCGAACGGGGGGCGGTTATAATTCACCCCTCCACTTT
-	TRBV5-6	TRBJ2-5	-	CASSRVRETQYF	TGTGCCAGCAGCCGTGTACGGGAGACCCAGTACTTC
-	TRBV2	TRBJ1-5	few	CASSLGRGDQPQHF	TGTGCCAGCTCCTTGGGCAGGGGCGATCAGCCCCAGCATTTT
TRBD1	TRBV6-5	TRBJ2-7	-	CATGGLYYEQYF	TGTGCCACAGGGGGCCTTTACTACGAGCAGTACTTC
-	TRBV4-2	TRBJ1-2	-	CASSQGNRVGYTF	TGTGCCAGCAGCCAAGGGAACAGGGTTGGCTACACCTTC
-	TRBV5-1	TRBJ1-1	-	CASSLGAGGAEAFF	TGCGCCAGCAGCTTGGGGGCGGGGGGCGCTGAAGCTTTCTTT
-	TRBV27	TRBJ1-6	-	CASSLLGGARKVNSPLHF	TGTGCCAGCAGTTTATTAGGCGGGGCGCGGAAGGTTAATTCACCCCTCCACTTT